This TCR beta chain was recorded in a study of blood T cell repertoires in COVID-19. Generated by immunoSEQ multiplex PCR, the TCRdb table keeps only in-frame clones and is missing some. Of about 25,000 clones in the sample, over 75% were seen once. V lost 0 bases and J lost 2, with 8 bases in between. The CDR3 loop spans 14 amino acids. Germline V CDR1 and CDR2: KGHSH, LQKENI. The genes are TRBV18 and TRBJ2-7, with D hard to call. This receptor was identified in a man aged 45-60 years with active COVID-19. The sequencing sample was made of peripheral blood. CDR3 region: CASSPPEKTYEQYF. CDR3 in DNA: TGTGCCAGCTCACCACCGGAGAAAACCTACGAGCAGTACTTC.